This T cell receptor beta chain was found in a study of T cell repertoires in cytomegalovirus infection. The overall study: Public TCR beta signatures indicated both CMV infection and matching HLA type. Findings of the study overall: The ex vivo response was dominated by HLA-C-restricted CMV-specific TCR beta clonotypes.

TCRdb re-analysed the reads in MiXCR, keeping a single row per CDR3 protein. Altogether around 100,000 distinct CDR3 sequences are present, approximately 15% being singletons, with the ten largest covering more than 7%. In regard to this clonotype: Its antigen is as yet unknown.

J lost 9 bases, V lost 5 bases, and 11 bases had no gene match. This CDR3 comprises 15 residues. This sequence originates from a human donor in good health (CMV status not recorded). Some clones in this sample may be carry-over from other donors' samples. What was sequenced was PBMCs. This chain connects TRBV23-1 to TRBJ2-1; 9 bases match TRBD1. TRBV23-1 is reported as an ORF; its role is uncertain. The CDR3 DNA reads TGCGCCAGCAGTTACCCCGGGACAGGGTTTAGTGAGCAGTTCTTC. This translates into CASSYPGTGFSEQFF.